Listed here are 19 T cell receptor beta chains from one sample, sequenced in a study of blood T cells in healthy people across ages. Next came a second PCR, run for roughly 6 to 11 cycles, which used a sample-barcoded 5' primer along with a J-beta primer mix. TCRdb processed the 5' RACE reads anew with MiXCR; each CDR3 protein has one entry. The sample records 1,300,000 or so distinct CDR3 sequences, roughly 60% being singletons. The sequenced sample was blood. These receptors all come from a man aged 18 to 29 in good health.

This chain links TRBV4-2 with TRBJ2-5; TRBD2 might be the D (6 bases). With 3 bases removed from V and 1 base from J, the gap between germline ends came to 21 bases. Germline CDR1 reads LGHNA; CDR2 reads YNFKEQ. This CDR3 spans 18 amino acids. The CDR3 spells CASSQRDETLRVQETQYF. The CDR3 DNA is TGTGCCAGCAGCCAGCGGGATGAAACTTTACGGGTCCAAGAGACCCAGTACTTC.

This clonotype was seen once. An end of the junction differs from the germline gene, which may be a read error. This chain's CDR3 is CASRETGATSSNSPLHF. The CDR3 DNA reads as TGTGCCAGCAGGGAAACCGGGGCTACCTCCTCTAATTCACCCCTCCACTTT. The genes are TRBV25-1 and TRBJ1-6; perhaps TRBD1 as D (5 bases). The length of the CDR3 is 17 residues. Germline CDR1 and CDR2: MGHDK and SYGVNS. Combining the CDR3 with reference TRBV25-1 and TRBJ1-6 gives the whole variable domain EADIYQTPRYLVIGTGKKITLECSQTMGHDKMYWYQQDPGMELHLIHYSYGVNSTEKGDLSSESTVSRIRTEHFPLTLESARPSHTSQYLCASRETGATSSNSPLHFGNGTRLTVT.

This rearrangement joins TRBV29-1 to TRBJ2-5; D call uncertain. Trimming stripped 7 bases from V and 4 bases from J, with 16 bases between. The V gene's germline CDR1 is SQVTM and CDR2 ANQGSEA. The CDR3 runs 13 residues. CDR3 in DNA: TGCAGCGCCCTCCCCCTTGGGGTAGAGACCCAGTACTTC. Translation gives CSALPLGVETQYF.

This clonotype was detected a few times. V is TRBV6-5 and J is TRBJ2-3, with TRBD2 identical over 10 bases. This CDR3 is built from 14 residues. Germline-derived CDR1 and CDR2 are MNHEY and SVGAGI. Trimming cost V 10 bases and J 2 bases; bases outside gene matches: 6. The CDR3 DNA reads TGTGCCACCGCTAGCGGGGGTCCCACAGATACGCAGTATTTT. This codes for CATASGGPTDTQYF.

CDR3 sequence: CASSSLSGTSGGKDNEQFF. For the CDR3, the DNA is TGTGCCAGCAGCTCATTGTCCGGGACTAGCGGGGGGAAGGACAATGAGCAGTTCTTC. This rearrangement joins TRBV7-6 to TRBJ2-1; TRBD2 agrees at 15 bases. The CDR3 spans 19 residues. With 4 bases clipped from V and 5 bases from J, the junction kept 12 bases outside the gene matches. The germline V gene encodes CDR1 SGHVS and CDR2 FNYEAQ. Using reference TRBV7-6 and TRBJ2-1 for the parts outside the CDR3, the full variable domain is GAGVSQSPRYKVTKRGQDVALRCDPISGHVSLYWYRQALGQGPEFLTYFNYEAQQDKSGLPNDRFSAERPEGSISTLTIQRTEQRDSAMYRCASSSLSGTSGGKDNEQFFGPGTRLTVL.

This clonotype was picked up a small number of times. The CDR3 DNA reads as TGCAGTGCCTCCAGGGGGTATAATTCACCCCTCCACTTT. Translation: CSASRGYNSPLHF. The rearrangement links TRBV20-1 to TRBJ1-6; 7 positions match TRBD1. CDR3 size: 13 residues. The germline CDR1 and CDR2 sequences are DFQATT and SNEGSKA (reference sequence). The trim removed 6 bases at V and 4 bases at J, leaving 3 bases unmatched.

This clonotype was detected only once. The genes are TRBV9 and TRBJ1-2; the match to TRBD1 covers 7 bases. V gave up 3 bases and J gave up 5 bases; unmatched junction bases: 10. This CDR3 contains 15 residues. CDR1 and CDR2 (germline): SGDLS, YYNGEE. The CDR3 sequence is CASSDLGGEPYGYTF. DNA for the CDR3: TGTGCCAGCAGCGACTTAGGGGGCGAACCTTATGGCTACACCTTC.

This clonotype has just a few counts. The V call is TRBV20-1, the J call TRBJ1-2; D might be TRBD1 (5 bases). The germline CDR1 and CDR2 sequences are DFQATT and SNEGSKA (reference sequence). The CDR3 runs 12 residues. The V and J ends lost 6 bases and 4 bases respectively, with 12 bases between them. The CDR3: CSAIDSLYGYTF. CDR3 in DNA: TGCAGTGCCATAGACAGCCTCTATGGCTACACCTTC.

The chain uses TRBV6-5 and TRBJ2-1; 8 positions agree with TRBD2. The V gene's germline CDR1 is MNHEY and CDR2 SVGAGI. The CDR3 extends over 18 amino acids. The V segment lost 0 bases and the J segment 7 bases; nucleotides outside the gene matches: 14. CDR3 nucleotide sequence: TGTGCCAGCAGTTACTCGGCCGGGGGGGCCTCCGGGTGGAATGAGCAGTTCTTC. Residues: CASSYSAGGASGWNEQFF.

The chain joins TRBV4-1 to TRBJ2-5, with 7 bases identical to TRBD1. This CDR3 is 15 amino acids long. The V segment lost 6 bases and the J segment 3 bases; nucleotides outside the gene matches: 10. The germline CDR1 and CDR2 sequences are MGHRA and YSYEKL. CDR3 protein: CASRAFGTEKETQYF. In DNA, the CDR3 is TGCGCCAGCAGGGCCTTCGGGACAGAAAAAGAGACCCAGTACTTC.

The V gene is TRBV4-2, the J gene TRBJ2-5, with D unclear. The CDR3 runs to 17 residues. V lost 2 bases and J lost 3, with 19 bases in between. The V gene's germline CDR1 is LGHNA and CDR2 YNFKEQ. CDR3 region: CASSQIMVGRTEETQYF. The CDR3 DNA follows: TGTGCCAGCAGCCAAATAATGGTGGGAAGAACAGAAGAGACCCAGTACTTC.

The chain combines TRBV29-1 with TRBJ1-1, with D unresolved. The CDR3 loop spans 12 amino acids. CDR1 is SQVTM, CDR2 ANQGSEA, per germline. Between the trimmed V and J ends, which lost 6 bases and 4 bases, there was a span of 12 bases. This CDR3 reads CSVGLLGTEAFF. CDR3 sequence (DNA): TGCAGCGTCGGCCTGTTGGGCACTGAAGCTTTCTTT.

This clonotype has just one count. A much larger clone lies one base from this, so it may be a read error. The rearrangement uses TRBV27 and TRBJ2-6; D not resolved. CDR3 length equals 13 residues. Germline V gives CDR1 MNHEY, CDR2 SMNVEV (reference sequence). Trimming cost V 6 bases and J 2 bases, with 5 bases left between them. CDR3 in amino acids: CASREAGANVLTF. The CDR3 nucleotides are TGTGCCAGCAGAGAAGCTGGGGCCAACGTCCTGACTTTC.

This clonotype was detected many times. J is TRBJ2-7 and V is TRBV28, with TRBD1 matching 7 bases. The CDR3 sequence is 15 residues long. Germline CDR1 and CDR2: MDHEN and SYDVKM. The J segment lost 0 bases and the V segment lost 5 bases, leaving 7 bases of the junction unmatched. The CDR3 sequence is CASSRDRDSSYEQYF. The CDR3 DNA is TGTGCCAGCAGTCGAGACAGGGACAGCTCCTACGAGCAGTACTTC.

With respect to this clonotype: Germline and junction disagree at one end, which may indicate a read error. This chain connects TRBV27 to TRBJ2-5; D may match TRBD1 or TRBD2 (6 bases each). Germline V gene sequence: CDR1 MNHEY, CDR2 SMNVEV (reference sequence). CDR3 length: 15 amino acids. The CDR3 protein is CASRLGGGHQEAQYF. The CDR3 coding sequence is TGTGCCAGCCGCCTTGGAGGGGGACACCAAGAGGCCCAGTACTTC.

The count of this clonotype is one. Compared with germline, one end of the junction differs, possibly owing to a read error. The chain links TRBV11-2 to TRBJ2-1, with 8 positions matching TRBD1. Per germline, CDR1 SGHAT and CDR2 FQNNGV. CDR3 length: 13 amino acids. For the CDR3, the DNA is TGTGCCGGCAGCGCCAATCAGGGGGCTGAGCAGTTCTTC. Its translation: CAGSANQGAEQFF.

The genes are TRBV5-1 and TRBJ2-5, with TRBD1 identical over 9 bases. The tail of the sequence fits TRBJ2-7 better, so the J call may be wrong. The CDR3 has 14 amino acids. CDR1 and CDR2 (germline): SGHRS, YFSETQ. The CDR3 DNA reads as TGCGCCAGCAGCAACGGACAGGGGCCCTACGAGCAGTACTTC. Translating gives CASSNGQGPYEQYF.

This sequence joins TRBV5-1 and TRBJ1-2; D ambiguous. Germline V gives CDR1 SGHRS, CDR2 YFSETQ. V lost 1 base to trimming and J lost 7 bases, with 8 bases between them. CDR3 length: 12 amino acids. CDR3 residues: CASSLNGVGYTF. CDR3 sequence (DNA): TGCGCCAGCAGCTTGAACGGGGTTGGCTACACCTTC.

The chain joins TRBV20-1 to TRBJ2-1; 12 nucleotides align to TRBD2. The CDR3 consists of 15 residues. The germline V gene has CDR1 DFQATT and CDR2 SNEGSKA (reference sequence). The ends lost 4 bases at V and 9 bases at J; junction bases unmatched: 10. The chain's CDR3 is CSAKPLAGGPGEQFF. CDR3 DNA: TGCAGTGCTAAGCCGCTAGCGGGAGGGCCGGGTGAGCAGTTCTTC.